The clone carrying this TCR beta chain was seen a few times. These data belong to a study of neoadjuvant anti-PD-1 for oral cavity cancer. Produced via immunoSEQ multiplex PCR; TCRdb's table is partial and in-frame only. The table shows about 7,200 clones, with about 80% occurring only once. The sample here was PBMCs, taken before nivolumab (anti-PD-1) treatment. This clonotype originated in a person aged 40 to 85 with oral cavity squamous cell carcinoma.

CDR3 region: CASTTAGQGEKLFF. CDR3 nucleotide sequence: TGTGCCTCCACCACCGCGGGGCAGGGGGAAAAACTGTTTTTT. This sequence joins TRBV10-3 and TRBJ1-4; perhaps TRBD1 as D (6 bases). Per germline, CDR1 ENHRY and CDR2 SYGVKD. V lost 11 bases and J lost 8, with 21 bases in between. This CDR3 is 14 amino acids long.